The source of this T cell receptor beta chain is a study of shared clonotypes between healthy human individuals. About the study: Contributing individuals were two females and a few males aged 18 to 49.

Germline V gene lookup returns CDR1 MNHEY and CDR2 SMNVEV (reference sequence). The CDR3 extends over 14 amino acids. The V end lost 2 bases, the J end lost 3 bases, and 8 bases lay between the germline ends. CD45RO negativity and positive selection for CCR7 defined naive CD8 cells, a population that excluded terminally differentiated effector memory CD45RA+ cells. Clones were read by immunoSEQ multiplex PCR, and TCRdb kept only the in-frame ones, dropping some. The table lists 760,000 or so clones, around 96% of them singletons. About this clone: The antigen is unknown.

Study results and limitations: Naive subsets, compared against memory subsets, generally had larger estimated richness values.

The TCR sequence derives from a man aged 30-40 years in good health. The specimen was naive CD8+ T cells sorted from blood. V gene TRBV27 combines with J gene TRBJ2-1; D is unclear. The CDR3 reads CASSLNENYNEQFF. DNA of the CDR3: TGTGCCAGCAGTTTAAACGAAAACTACAATGAGCAGTTCTTC.